Listed below are T cell receptor beta chains from one sample, sequenced in a study of graft-versus-host responses after intestinal transplantation. TCRdb's copy holds only in-frame clones and misses some; the assay was immunoSEQ multiplex PCR. The data contain 15,000 to 20,000 clones, around 76% of them seen just once; the ten biggest clones take up about 7.3%. The source was ileum tissue, collected around 20 days after intestinal transplant. These receptors came from a human patient who received an intestinal transplant, so some T cells may come from the graft donor. CDR3s include the opening cysteine and the closing phenylalanine or tryptophan. Each record gives: V gene, D gene, J gene, clone size, CDR3 length, CDR3 DNA, CDR3 protein. The D gene is left open where the match is weak. Clone size is stated in some rows and not others, as once, few, many or a class when expanded.

v_gene: TRBV6-6
d_gene: TRBD1
j_gene: TRBJ1-2
abundance: -
len: 14
CDR3nt: TGTGCCAGCAGTTCCGGGACAGGGAGGGATGGCTACACCTTC
CDR3aa: CASSSGTGRDGYTF

v_gene: TRBV6-1
d_gene: -
j_gene: TRBJ1-5
abundance: -
len: 14
CDR3nt: TGTGCCAGCAGAAGTTATGAGCCCAATCAGCCCCAGCATTTT
CDR3aa: CASRSYEPNQPQHF

v_gene: TRBV27
d_gene: -
j_gene: TRBJ1-3
abundance: -
len: 13
CDR3nt: TGTGCCAGCAGTGTAGACAGGGGAAACACCATATATTTT
CDR3aa: CASSVDRGNTIYF

v_gene: TRBV7-8
d_gene: TRBD2
j_gene: TRBJ2-7
abundance: -
len: 13
CDR3nt: TGTGCCAGCAGCAAACCGGGAGGCTACGAGCAGTACTTC
CDR3aa: CASSKPGGYEQYF

v_gene: TRBV5-4
d_gene: TRBD1
j_gene: TRBJ1-2
abundance: -
len: 16
CDR3nt: TGTGCCAGCAGCTCCAGGTTGGGACAGGGGGCTTATGGCTACACCTTC
CDR3aa: CASSSRLGQGAYGYTF

v_gene: TRBV4-3
d_gene: -
j_gene: TRBJ2-1
abundance: -
len: 13
CDR3nt: TGCGCCAGCAGCCCTATGGGCCACAATGAGCAGTTCTTC
CDR3aa: CASSPMGHNEQFF

v_gene: TRBV27
d_gene: TRBD1
j_gene: TRBJ2-7
abundance: -
len: 15
CDR3nt: TGTGCCAGCAGTTTATCGTCCGGGACAGGCTACGAGCAGTACTTC
CDR3aa: CASSLSSGTGYEQYF

v_gene: TRBV5-1
d_gene: TRBD2
j_gene: TRBJ2-1
abundance: -
len: 18
CDR3nt: TGCGCCAGCAGCTTGGTAACTAGCGGGAGGGCCGTTGTATATGAGCAGTTCTTC
CDR3aa: CASSLVTSGRAVVYEQFF

v_gene: TRBV30
d_gene: TRBD1
j_gene: TRBJ1-6
abundance: -
len: 14
CDR3nt: TGTGCCTGGAGTTATGGACAGGGAAATTCACCCCTCCACTTT
CDR3aa: CAWSYGQGNSPLHF

v_gene: TRBV7-2
d_gene: TRBD2
j_gene: TRBJ2-7
abundance: -
len: 14
CDR3nt: TGTGCCAGCAGCTTTGGGTCGGGGGGAGGGGAGCAGTACTTC
CDR3aa: CASSFGSGGGEQYF

v_gene: TRBV18
d_gene: -
j_gene: TRBJ1-1
abundance: -
len: 18
CDR3nt: TGTGCCAGCTCACCACCGTTTCGTTTAAGGGGGTTAGGCACTGAAGCTTTCTTT
CDR3aa: CASSPPFRLRGLGTEAFF

v_gene: TRBV19
d_gene: TRBD1
j_gene: TRBJ1-2
abundance: -
len: 17
CDR3nt: TGTGCCAGTAGAGCCAGTGGACAGGGGCAAGATAACTATGGCTACACCTTC
CDR3aa: CASRASGQGQDNYGYTF

v_gene: TRBV2
d_gene: -
j_gene: TRBJ2-7
abundance: few
len: 11
CDR3nt: TGTGCCAGCTCCCTGTCCTACGAGCAGTACTTC
CDR3aa: CASSLSYEQYF

v_gene: TRBV5-4
d_gene: -
j_gene: TRBJ1-1
abundance: few
len: 16
CDR3nt: TGTGCCAGCAGCTTGGTGGCCTATACAGCGAACACTGAAGCTTTCTTT
CDR3aa: CASSLVAYTANTEAFF

v_gene: TRBV5-6
d_gene: -
j_gene: TRBJ2-7
abundance: few
len: 15
CDR3nt: TGTGCCAGCAGCTTGGCGCTAGCGAACTCCTACGAGCAGTACTTC
CDR3aa: CASSLALANSYEQYF

v_gene: TRBV9
d_gene: TRBD2
j_gene: TRBJ2-1
abundance: -
len: 16
CDR3nt: TGTGCCAGCAGTTACCGGGGGGGGCAAGCCTACAATGAGCAGTTCTTC
CDR3aa: CASSYRGGQAYNEQFF

v_gene: TRBV9
d_gene: -
j_gene: TRBJ1-1
abundance: -
len: 13
CDR3nt: TGTGCCAGCAGCCCGAGAGTCAGGGGTACAGCTTTCTTT
CDR3aa: CASSPRVRGTAFF

v_gene: TRBV5-1
d_gene: TRBD1
j_gene: TRBJ1-2
abundance: -
len: 15
CDR3nt: TGCGCCAGCAGCTTGGAAACAGGGGGTAACTATGGCTACACCTTC
CDR3aa: CASSLETGGNYGYTF

v_gene: TRBV2
d_gene: TRBD2
j_gene: TRBJ2-2
abundance: few
len: 15
CDR3nt: TGTGCCAGCTCGGGACTAGCGGGAAGCACCGGGGAGCTGTTTTTT
CDR3aa: CASSGLAGSTGELFF

v_gene: TRBV7-9
d_gene: -
j_gene: TRBJ2-1
abundance: -
len: 12
CDR3nt: TGTGCCAGCAGCCGCGCACCGGATGAGCAGTTCTTC
CDR3aa: CASSRAPDEQFF

v_gene: TRBV19
d_gene: -
j_gene: TRBJ1-5
abundance: -
len: 17
CDR3nt: TGTGCCAGTAGTATTATTGCCAAAGGGGGTAGCAATCAGCCCCAGCATTTT
CDR3aa: CASSIIAKGGSNQPQHF

v_gene: TRBV6-6
d_gene: -
j_gene: TRBJ2-2
abundance: -
len: 11
CDR3nt: TGTGCCAGCAGCCAGGGCGGGGAGCTGTTTTTT
CDR3aa: CASSQGGELFF

v_gene: TRBV4-1
d_gene: TRBD1
j_gene: TRBJ1-2
abundance: -
len: 14
CDR3nt: TGCGCCAGCAGCCGTGGACAGGAGGGGTATGGCTACACCTTC
CDR3aa: CASSRGQEGYGYTF

v_gene: TRBV2
d_gene: TRBD1
j_gene: TRBJ1-3
abundance: few
len: 17
CDR3nt: TGTGCCAGCAGTTTCCTAGGAGGGACAGGGGCTGGAAACACCATATATTTT
CDR3aa: CASSFLGGTGAGNTIYF

v_gene: TRBV11-2
d_gene: TRBD2
j_gene: TRBJ2-7
abundance: -
len: 14
CDR3nt: TGTGCCAGCAGGTTACTAGCGGGGTTCTACGAGCAGTACTTC
CDR3aa: CASRLLAGFYEQYF

v_gene: TRBV5-1
d_gene: TRBD1
j_gene: TRBJ1-1
abundance: -
len: 15
CDR3nt: TGCGCCAGCAGCGCCACCTATGCAGGGGGAACTGAAGCTTTCTTT
CDR3aa: CASSATYAGGTEAFF

v_gene: TRBV15
d_gene: -
j_gene: TRBJ1-2
abundance: -
len: 13
CDR3nt: TGTGCCACCAGCAGAGAGGGCAGCTATGGCTACACCTTC
CDR3aa: CATSREGSYGYTF

v_gene: TRBV5-6
d_gene: -
j_gene: TRBJ2-7
abundance: medium-sized
len: 12
CDR3nt: TGTGCCAGCAGCTTTGTCACTAATGAGCAGTACTTC
CDR3aa: CASSFVTNEQYF

v_gene: TRBV5-6
d_gene: -
j_gene: TRBJ2-5
abundance: -
len: 14
CDR3nt: TGTGCCAGCAGCTTGGGACTAGTCGGGGAGACCCAGTACTTC
CDR3aa: CASSLGLVGETQYF